What follows is one T cell receptor (beta chain) and its context. The sample belongs to a study of CDR3 diversity in severe acne. One entry per CDR3 protein results from TCRdb running MiXCR on the PCR reads. Found here are around 83,000 distinct CDR3 sequences, 49% of them singletons; the top ten hold more than 9%. Trimming stripped 4 bases from V and 4 bases from J, with 13 bases between. This CDR3 is built from 13 residues. Looked up from germline, CDR1 is GTSNPN and CDR2 is SVGIG (reference sequence). The chain employs TRBV30 and TRBJ1-2; no firm D call. The receptor comes from a male donor with severe acne vulgaris. Sequencing was performed on blood. CDR3 nucleotide sequence: TGTGCCTGGACCAGAGCGGCTATCTATGGCTACACCTTC. It encodes CAWTRAAIYGYTF.